This T cell receptor (beta chain) appears in the sequencing data of a study of shared clonotypes between healthy human individuals. The CDR3 is 13 amino acids. The trim removed 9 bases at V and 14 bases at J, leaving 7 bases unmatched. The germline CDR1 and CDR2 sequences are LNHDA and SQIVND (reference sequence). To note about this clone: Its target is unknown.

For every subset, genomic DNA was evenly distributed across several immunoSEQ plates. Original processing notes: Junction-only sequences produced by ImmunoSEQ had no quality scores, so filtering differed. Data came from immunoSEQ multiplex PCR; TCRdb stores just in-frame clones and leaves some out. That table gives V, J and clone size, and the DNA gave D and trimming. Among about 960,000 clones listed, approximately 80% were seen once. General observations from the study: Compared with memory subsets, naive subsets generally had larger estimated richness. Donors were few, which limited the genetic and exposure-history diversity represented.

Input material: memory CD4+ T cells sorted from blood. The subset is: CD45RA-negative fraction. The TCR originated in a man aged 18 to 29 in good health. The chain links TRBV19 to TRBJ2-1, with 16 bases lining up with TRBD2. This CDR3 reads CASKGLAGGYKFF. Written as DNA, the CDR3 is TGTGCCAGCAAGGGACTAGCGGGAGGGTATAAGTTCTTC.